The 14 T cell receptor beta chains below were found in one sample sequenced in a study of early T cells in non-severe SARS-CoV-2 infection. MiXCR was run by TCRdb on the 5' RACE reads, yielding one entry per CDR3 protein. The sample includes approximately 70,000 distinct CDR3 sequences, 12% of them seen just once. The sequencing input was whole blood. Receptors were obtained from an adult who was a healthcare worker with PCR-confirmed SARS-CoV-2 infection or an uninfected control (not recorded which).

This clonotype was counted only a few times. The chain is built from TRBV14 and TRBJ2-1; D unclear. CDR1 is SGHDN, CDR2 FVKESK, per germline. V gave up 1 base and J gave up 5 bases, with 12 bases separating them. CDR3 length: 15 amino acids. CDR3 residues: CASSQARPRNNEQFF. The CDR3 DNA reads TGTGCCAGCAGCCAAGCGCGCCCCCGGAACAATGAGCAGTTCTTC.

There are many counts of this clonotype. The V and J genes are TRBV29-1 and TRBJ2-1, with D perhaps matching TRBD1 (6 bases). Trimming took off 5 bases at V and 9 bases at J, with 14 bases between the two ends. Germline loops: CDR1 SQVTM, CDR2 ANQGSEA. CDR3 size: 12 residues. In DNA form, the CDR3 reads TGCAGCGTTCTTACAGGGAGACTTGAGCAGTTCTTC. It yields the protein CSVLTGRLEQFF.

This clonotype has only a few counts. CDR3 protein: CASSERETQYF. CDR3 DNA sequence: TGTGCCAGCAGTGAAAGAGAGACCCAGTACTTC. The chain is built from TRBV2 and TRBJ2-5; no clear D gene. The V end lost 2 bases, the J end lost 4 bases, and 2 bases lay between the germline ends. Germline V gives CDR1 SNHLY, CDR2 FYNNEI. This CDR3 spans 11 amino acids. The full variable domain, completed using reference TRBV2 and TRBJ2-5, is EPEVTQTPSHQVTQMGQEVILRCVPISNHLYFYWYRQILGQKVEFLVSFYNNEISEKSEIFDDQFSVERPDGSNFTLKIRSTKLEDSAMYFCASSERETQYFGPGTRLLVL.

This clonotype was counted only a few times. The chain has TRBV29-1 and TRBJ2-3, with D possibly TRBD2 on 6 matching bases. Trimming stripped 6 bases from V and 4 bases from J, with 17 bases between. This CDR3 contains 14 residues. Germline lookup yields CDR1 SQVTM and CDR2 ANQGSEA. The CDR3 region is CSVTNSGRADTQYF. The CDR3 DNA follows: TGCAGCGTGACAAATAGCGGAAGGGCAGATACGCAGTATTTT.

The genes are TRBV4-3 and TRBJ1-6; tentatively, D is TRBD1 (5 bases). V was pared by 3 bases and J by 10 bases, with 19 bases between. The CDR3 spans 16 residues. Germline lookup yields CDR1 LGHNA and CDR2 YSLEER. The CDR3 DNA reads as TGCGCCAGCAGCCATTTCGCCGAGGGGTTAGGGTCACCCCTCCACTTT. Amino acids: CASSHFAEGLGSPLHF.

This clonotype was observed a handful of times. The chain employs TRBV5-1 and TRBJ1-1; tentatively, D is TRBD1 (5 bases). The CDR3 sequence is 15 residues long. Germline V gene sequence: CDR1 SGHRS, CDR2 YFSETQ. Trimming cost V 3 bases and J 0 bases, with 12 bases left between them. The CDR3 coding sequence is TGCGCCAGCAGCTATTATGGGGGAATGAACACTGAAGCTTTCTTT. Amino acid sequence: CASSYYGGMNTEAFF. Variable domain in full (rest from reference TRBV5-1 and TRBJ1-1): KAGVTQTPRYLIKTRGQQVTLSCSPISGHRSVSWYQQTPGQGLQFLFEYFSETQRNKGNFPGRFSGRQFSNSRSEMNVSTLELGDSALYLCASSYYGGMNTEAFFGQGTRLTVV.

The V and J genes are TRBV12-3 or TRBV12-4 and TRBJ1-1, with D possibly matching TRBD1 (5 bases). This CDR3 spans 13 amino acids. V dropped 6 bases and J dropped 3 bases, with 11 bases sitting between them. CDR3: CASSSLTDTEAFF. The CDR3 nucleotides read TGTGCCAGCAGCTCTCTGACAGACACTGAAGCTTTCTTT.

The chain employs TRBV6-5 and TRBJ2-7; no reliable D call. The CDR3 runs 11 residues. The germline CDR1 and CDR2 sequences are MNHEY and SVGAGI. V lost 0 bases, J lost 5 bases, and 2 bases lay in between. The CDR3 spells CASSYSDEQYF. The CDR3 DNA reads as TGTGCCAGCAGTTACTCAGACGAGCAGTACTTC.

The table lists this clonotype with many counts. The V gene is TRBV6-1, the J gene TRBJ2-7, with unresolved D. The CDR3 spans 13 residues. Germline CDR1 MNHNS, CDR2 SASEGT. With 7 bases removed from V and 0 bases from J, the gap between germline ends came to 10 bases. The CDR3 loop is CASTLVSSYEQYF. The DNA of the CDR3 is TGTGCCAGCACTCTTGTAAGCTCCTACGAGCAGTACTTC.

Remarks on this clonotype: A much larger clone differs by one base, so this may be a read error. The chain uses TRBV4-1 and TRBJ2-2; 12 bases line up with TRBD1. There are 17 residues in the CDR3. J was trimmed by 10 bases and V by 3 bases; bases with no gene match: 12. Per the germline V gene, CDR1 is MGHRA and CDR2 is YSYEKL. The CDR3 nucleotides read TGCGCCAGCAGCCACCCCGGGACAGGGGGCCTCGTGGAGGAGCTGTTTTTT. Amino acids: CASSHPGTGGLVEELFF.

The J gene is TRBJ1-1, the V gene TRBV3-1, with D perhaps TRBD1 (5 bases). V gave up 1 base and J gave up 5 bases, with 17 bases separating them. CDR3 length: 16 amino acids. Germline V gene sequence: CDR1 LGHDT, CDR2 YNNKEL (reference sequence). The DNA for the CDR3 is TGTGCCAGCAGCCAAGCTCGGGCGGGGGGAAGGACTGAAGCTTTCTTT. Amino acid sequence: CASSQARAGGRTEAFF.

This clonotype appeared many times. The V gene is TRBV5-1, the J gene TRBJ2-3; the D gene is possibly TRBD2 (5 bases). The CDR3 is 17 amino acids. Per the germline V gene, CDR1 is SGHRS and CDR2 is YFSETQ. V was clipped by 0 bases and J by 0 bases, with 14 bases between them. CDR3 DNA: TGCGCCAGCAGCTTGGGTCCAGCGGTTACTAGCACAGATACGCAGTATTTT. It yields the protein CASSLGPAVTSTDTQYF.

This clonotype was observed many times. The V call is TRBV7-9, the J call TRBJ2-1; 7 nucleotides agree with TRBD2. The CDR3 spans 14 residues. Germline V gene data show CDR1 as SEHNR and CDR2 as FQNEAQ (reference sequence). V gave up 5 bases and J gave up 6 bases; unmatched junction bases: 7. The CDR3 coding sequence is TGTGCCAGCAGCCGCAGCGGGGCAACCAATGAGCAGTTCTTC. Encoded protein: CASSRSGATNEQFF.

This clonotype qualifies as medium-sized (0.01 to 0.1%). J is TRBJ1-6 and V is TRBV6-4; 7 bases fit TRBD1. Germline V gene data show CDR1 as MRHNA and CDR2 as SNTAGT. The trim removed 6 bases at V and 5 bases at J, leaving 4 bases unmatched. The CDR3 runs to 14 residues. CDR3 coding DNA: TGTGCCAGCAGAGAAGACAGGGATAATTCACCCCTCCACTTT. This gives the protein CASREDRDNSPLHF.